Included here is one T cell receptor beta chain sequence, with context. TCRdb's table, derived via immunoSEQ multiplex PCR, lists solely in-frame clones and lacks some. The sample carries approximately 640,000 clones, roughly 78% recorded once. The source of the sample is a study of shared clonotypes between healthy human individuals. The length of the CDR3 is 13 residues. CDR1 is ENHRY and CDR2 is SYGVKD in the germline V gene. V lost 3 bases to trimming and J lost 6 bases, with 11 bases between them. Sequenced input: memory CD4+ T cells sorted from blood. Regarding subset: CD45RA-negative fraction. This sequence originates from a woman younger than 45 in good health. The rearrangement uses TRBV10-3 and TRBJ1-2, with D possibly being TRBD1 (6 bases). The CDR3 region is CAISDGGHNGYTF. CDR3 in DNA: TGTGCCATCAGTGACGGGGGGCACAATGGCTACACCTTC.